This T cell receptor beta chain was sequenced during a study of blood T cell repertoires in COVID-19. Overall study: There were acute and convalescent COVID-19 samples, and they came from the United States, Italy and Spain. The analysed material was cDNA or gDNA that came from T cells, B-cell-depleted T cells, or PBMCs.

How the authors handled the data: Cell counts per sample came from amplifying reference gene primers. Libraries were prepared by immunoSEQ multiplex PCR; TCRdb keeps only in-frame clonotypes and omits some of them. D and trimming were read from the DNA, whereas the V and J calls and clone size are those reported in that table. This table holds around 190,000 clones, 80% found once. The sample was peripheral blood. The TCR was taken from a man between 65 and 80 years old with active or convalescent COVID-19.

The CDR3: CSVGQTSSYEQYF. CDR3 DNA sequence: TGCAGCGTTGGTCAGACTAGCTCCTACGAGCAGTACTTC. The chain couples TRBV29-1 to TRBJ2-7; perhaps TRBD2 as D (6 bases). The CDR3 is 13 residues long. V was shortened by 4 bases and J by 0 bases, with 10 bases between the two germline ends. The germline V gene encodes CDR1 SQVTM and CDR2 ANQGSEA.